These 11 T cell receptor beta chains were sequenced from one sample in a study of shared clonotypes between healthy human individuals. Libraries were prepared by immunoSEQ multiplex PCR; TCRdb keeps only in-frame clonotypes and omits some of them. The sample carries 2.3 million or so clones, approximately 95% recorded once. Sequenced material: naive CD4+ T cells from PBMCs. The subset is: CD45RA+ positively selected. The receptors here all came from a man aged 18 to 29 in good health. Some clones in this sample may be carry-over from other donors' samples.

The rearrangement joins TRBV19 to TRBJ2-3; D not resolved. Germline V gene sequence: CDR1 LNHDA, CDR2 SQIVND (reference sequence). The length of the CDR3 is 15 residues. V shed 7 bases and J shed 0 bases, with 14 bases lying between them. The chain's CDR3 is CASKVAPSSTDTQYF. The CDR3 DNA is TGTGCCAGTAAAGTGGCTCCTTCTAGCACAGATACGCAGTATTTT.

Comments on this clone: A junction boundary mismatches the germline segment, possibly from a read error. The V gene is TRBV11-2, the J gene TRBJ2-2, with D tentatively TRBD1 (6 bases). This CDR3 region has 14 residues. Germline V lookup: CDR1 SGHAT, CDR2 FQNNGV. In nucleotides, the CDR3 is TGTGCCAGCAGCTTGGACAGTTCCACCGGGGAGCTGTCTTTT. Translating it yields CASSLDSSTGELSF.

V is TRBV5-1 and J is TRBJ2-3; TRBD2 agrees at 9 bases. The ends lost 1 base at V and 4 bases at J; junction bases unmatched: 4. The CDR3 contains 15 residues. From germline, CDR1 is SGHRS and CDR2 YFSETQ. The CDR3 nucleotides are TGCGCCAGCAGCTTGAGACTAGCGGATTCAGATACGCAGTATTTT. It translates to CASSLRLADSDTQYF.

The chain joins TRBV7-3 to TRBJ2-5, with 10 bases aligning to TRBD2. The V gene end was trimmed by 5 bases and the J gene end by 3 bases; junction bases not matched to a gene: 3. Per the germline V gene, CDR1 is SGHTA and CDR2 is FQGTGA. This CDR3 has 14 amino acids. CDR3 sequence reads: CASSPGLAEETQYF. The CDR3 nucleotides read TGTGCCAGCAGCCCCGGACTAGCGGAAGAGACCCAGTACTTC.

V is TRBV5-1 and J is TRBJ1-4; no clear D gene. Germline CDR1 reads SGHRS; CDR2 reads YFSETQ. The V end lost 3 bases, the J end lost 5 bases, and 8 bases lay between the germline ends. The CDR3 consists of 13 residues. CDR3 region: CASSSGLNEKLFF. The CDR3, as DNA: TGCGCCAGCAGCTCCGGTTTAAATGAAAAACTGTTTTTT.

This clone showed up just once. The CDR3 spells CASSLQGVLGTQHF. DNA of the CDR3: TGTGCCAGCAGCTTACAAGGGGTTCTAGGGACCCAGCATTTT. This chain connects TRBV6-5 to TRBJ1-5; maybe TRBD1 (5 bases). Germline assignment: CDR1 MNHEY and CDR2 SVGAGI. Trimming took 6 bases from V and 11 from J, leaving 20 bases between them. The length of the CDR3 is 14 residues.

V and J are TRBV5-1 and TRBJ2-6; D may be TRBD2 (5 bases). The V end was cut by 4 bases, the J end by 5 bases, with 13 bases between. The CDR3 consists of 15 residues. Germline lookup yields CDR1 SGHRS and CDR2 YFSETQ. The CDR3 coding sequence is TGCGCCAGCAGCCCAAACACCGGGAGGGCCAACGTCCTGACTTTC. The encoded protein is CASSPNTGRANVLTF.

The chain joins TRBV29-1 to TRBJ2-1, with TRBD2 identical over 7 bases. V lost 4 bases to trimming and J lost 9 bases; unmatched junction nucleotides: 9. Germline CDR1 reads SQVTM; CDR2 reads ANQGSEA. The CDR3 spans 13 residues. The CDR3 nucleotides read TGCAGCGTTGGATGGGCTAGCGGAGGTGAGCAGTTCTTC. Residues: CSVGWASGGEQFF.

This chain connects TRBV5-4 to TRBJ1-4, with 8 bases identical to TRBD1. The CDR3 is 18 residues long. The trim removed 4 bases at V and 0 bases at J, leaving 11 bases unmatched. Germline CDR1 reads SGHNT; CDR2 reads YYREEE (reference sequence). The CDR3 loop reads CASSPGQGAVATNEKLFF. As DNA, the CDR3 is TGTGCCAGCAGCCCCGGACAGGGAGCTGTTGCAACTAATGAAAAACTGTTTTTT.

This chain joins TRBV2 and TRBJ2-7; no definite D call. V was cut by 3 bases and J by 3 bases, with 12 bases left in between. Germline V gives CDR1 SNHLY, CDR2 FYNNEI. The CDR3 sequence is 14 residues long. The CDR3: CASSERRDIYEQYF. DNA of the CDR3: TGTGCCAGCAGTGAGAGAAGGGATATCTACGAGCAGTACTTC.

The chain combines TRBV10-3 with TRBJ1-1, with D hard to call. V gave up 7 bases and J gave up 11 bases, with 20 bases separating them. The CDR3 runs to 13 residues. Germline-derived CDR1 and CDR2 are ENHRY and SYGVKD. The CDR3 loop is CAIIPPLLYLAFF. CDR3 DNA: TGTGCCATCATTCCCCCCTTACTCTACCTGGCTTTCTTT.